A single sample gave rise to the 19 T cell receptor beta chains below, sequenced in a study of shared clonotypes between healthy human individuals. The repertoire was sequenced with immunoSEQ multiplex PCR; TCRdb's copy has only in-frame clones and lacks some. The sample comprises around 620,000 clones, roughly 96% of which are singletons, and over 0.1% rests with the top ten. Terminally differentiated effector memory CD45RA+ cells were left out of the naive CD8 fraction, which was CD45RO-negative and positively selected for CCR7. Sequencing was performed on naive CD8+ T cells sorted from blood. The receptors stem from a woman aged 25 to 39 in good health.

The chain recombines TRBV27 with TRBJ2-1; possibly TRBD2 for D (6 bases). In germline, CDR1 is MNHEY, CDR2 SMNVEV (reference sequence). The CDR3 consists of 15 residues. The V end lost 5 bases, the J end lost 4 bases, and 15 bases lay between the germline ends. The CDR3 protein is CASSLGRGPYNEQFF. The CDR3 region has the DNA TGTGCCAGCAGTCTGGGGCGGGGTCCTTACAATGAGCAGTTCTTC.

The gene calls are TRBV5-4 and TRBJ2-5; D not resolved. Trimming pared 2 bases from V and 5 bases from J, leaving 10 bases between. Germline loops: CDR1 SGHNT, CDR2 YYREEE (reference sequence). The CDR3 is 13 residues long. The CDR3 sequence: CASSFESVETQYF. CDR3 in DNA: TGTGCCAGCAGCTTTGAGTCAGTGGAGACCCAGTACTTC.

This chain links TRBV28 with TRBJ2-5; no reliable D call. Between the trimmed V and J ends, which lost 5 bases and 7 bases, there was a span of 5 bases. This CDR3 contains 10 residues. Per germline, CDR1 MDHEN and CDR2 SYDVKM. Written as DNA, the CDR3 is TGTGCCAGCAGTGCTGGGACCCAGTACTTC. Translated: CASSAGTQYF.

The J gene is TRBJ2-3, the V gene TRBV9; the D gene is possibly TRBD2 (5 bases). The CDR3 has 15 amino acids. V lost 4 bases to trimming and J lost 0 bases, with 12 bases between them. Germline V gene lookup returns CDR1 SGDLS and CDR2 YYNGEE. The DNA for the CDR3 is TGTGCCAGCAGCCCCGGGGAGAGCAGCACAGATACGCAGTATTTT. Translating gives CASSPGESSTDTQYF.

V gene TRBV28 combines with J gene TRBJ2-1, with D unclear. Trimming cost V 5 bases and J 8 bases, with 10 bases left between them. The germline V gene encodes CDR1 MDHEN and CDR2 SYDVKM. The CDR3 consists of 12 residues. CDR3 region: CASSDAGYEQFF. The CDR3 DNA is TGTGCCAGCAGTGATGCAGGATATGAGCAGTTCTTC.

This rearrangement joins TRBV7-9 to TRBJ2-7; TRBD2 agrees at 11 bases. Germline V lookup: CDR1 SEHNR, CDR2 FQNEAQ (reference sequence). The CDR3 is made up of 19 amino acids. The ends lost 0 bases at V and 3 bases at J; junction bases unmatched: 13. CDR3 sequence reads: CASSLANIPGLAGGYEQYF. The CDR3 region has the DNA TGTGCCAGCAGCTTAGCGAACATCCCAGGGCTAGCGGGAGGCTACGAGCAGTACTTC.

V is TRBV11-2 and J is TRBJ2-7; no firm D call. V lost 1 base, J lost 1 base, and 8 bases lay in between. Germline CDR1 is SGHAT and CDR2 is FQNNGV. The CDR3 contains 14 residues. This CDR3 is CASSLALESYEQYF. The CDR3 DNA follows: TGTGCCAGCAGCTTAGCCCTAGAGTCCTACGAGCAGTACTTC.

The chain carries TRBV7-3 and TRBJ2-7, with 7 bases fitting TRBD2. V trimming: 5 bases; J trimming: 5 bases; junction bases outside the gene matches: 12. The CDR3 extends over 15 amino acids. Germline V gene data show CDR1 as SGHTA and CDR2 as FQGTGA. The CDR3 sequence is CASSVLGGGDHEQYF. CDR3 in DNA: TGTGCCAGCAGCGTACTCGGGGGAGGGGACCACGAGCAGTACTTC. Drawing the rest from reference TRBV7-3 and TRBJ2-7, the complete variable domain is GAGVSQTPSNKVTEKGKYVELRCDPISGHTALYWYRQSLGQGPEFLIYFQGTGAADDSGLPNDRFFAVRPEGSVSTLKIQRTERGDSAVYLCASSVLGGGDHEQYFGPGTRLTVT.

The chain has TRBV9 and TRBJ2-5, with D maybe TRBD1 (6 bases). The CDR3 loop spans 15 amino acids. Trimming took 4 bases from V and 2 from J, leaving 15 bases between them. Germline CDR1 and CDR2: SGDLS and YYNGEE. The CDR3 protein is CASSPKGVGQETQYF. The CDR3 bases are TGTGCCAGCAGCCCGAAGGGGGTAGGACAAGAGACCCAGTACTTC.

The gene calls are TRBV29-1 and TRBJ2-7, with D possibly being TRBD1 (5 bases). This CDR3 is built from 13 residues. Germline loops: CDR1 SQVTM, CDR2 ANQGSEA. CDR3 amino acids: CSITGASSYEQYF. CDR3 in DNA: TGCAGTATAACAGGCGCTAGCTCCTACGAGCAGTACTTC.

Here the CDR3 reads CASSQWAGANQPQHF. Written as DNA, the CDR3 is TGTGCCAGCAGCCAATGGGCAGGGGCGAATCAGCCCCAGCATTTT. The V call is TRBV7-8, the J call TRBJ1-5; possibly TRBD1 for D (6 bases). Trimming removed 5 bases at V and 4 bases at J, with 15 bases between. This CDR3 is built from 15 residues. The V gene's germline CDR1 is SGHVS and CDR2 FQNEAQ. Supplemented by reference TRBV7-8 and TRBJ1-5, the full variable domain reads GAGVSQSPRYKVAKRGQDVALRCDPISGHVSLFWYQQALGQGPEFLTYFQNEAQLDKSGLPSDRFFAERPEGSVSTLKIQRTQQEDSAVYLCASSQWAGANQPQHFGDGTRLSIL.

The chain has TRBV19 and TRBJ1-1, with no clear D. V was cut by 1 base and J by 2 bases, with 8 bases left in between. CDR3 size: 14 residues. In germline, CDR1 is LNHDA, CDR2 SQIVND (reference sequence). The CDR3 bases are TGTGCCAGTAGTATAGGGGGTCCCAACACTGAAGCTTTCTTT. Its translation: CASSIGGPNTEAFF.

The chain uses TRBV5-1 and TRBJ2-7; perhaps TRBD2 as D (6 bases). Germline V gene lookup returns CDR1 SGHRS and CDR2 YFSETQ. With 6 bases removed from V and 0 bases from J, the gap between germline ends came to 7 bases. The length of the CDR3 is 12 residues. The CDR3 coding sequence is TGCGCCAGCACCGGGGGCTCCTACGAGCAGTACTTC. As protein: CASTGGSYEQYF. The whole variable domain, remainder taken from reference TRBV5-1 and TRBJ2-7, is KAGVTQTPRYLIKTRGQQVTLSCSPISGHRSVSWYQQTPGQGLQFLFEYFSETQRNKGNFPGRFSGRQFSNSRSEMNVSTLELGDSALYLCASTGGSYEQYFGPGTRLTVT.

The chain is built from TRBV14 and TRBJ2-1; 11 nucleotides agree with TRBD2. This CDR3 spans 21 amino acids. CDR1 is SGHDN and CDR2 is FVKESK in the germline V gene. The V segment lost 5 bases and the J segment 4 bases; nucleotides outside the gene matches: 22. DNA for the CDR3: TGTGCCAGCAGCGCACCAACTAGCGGGAGTATTGCTTTGGGCCCGTACAATGAGCAGTTCTTC. This encodes CASSAPTSGSIALGPYNEQFF. The full variable domain, its missing parts supplied by reference TRBV14 and TRBJ2-1, is EAGVTQFPSHSVIEKGQTVTLRCDPISGHDNLYWYRRVMGKEIKFLLHFVKESKQDESGMPNNRFLAERTGGTYSTLKVQPAELEDSGVYFCASSAPTSGSIALGPYNEQFFGPGTRLTVL.

The genes are TRBV28 and TRBJ1-4; perhaps TRBD1 as D (5 bases). The CDR3 contains 16 residues. The V end was cut by 1 base, the J end by 6 bases, with 15 bases between. CDR1 is MDHEN and CDR2 is SYDVKM in the germline V gene. The CDR3 DNA follows: TGTGCCAGCAGTTTATACGGTGGGGCACCGGATGAAAAACTGTTTTTT. Residues: CASSLYGGAPDEKLFF. Variable domain in full (rest from reference TRBV28 and TRBJ1-4): DVKVTQSSRYLVKRTGEKVFLECVQDMDHENMFWYRQDPGLGLRLIYFSYDVKMKEKGDIPEGYSVSREKKERFSLILESASTNQTSMYLCASSLYGGAPDEKLFFGSGTQLSVL.

The J gene is TRBJ2-3, the V gene TRBV7-6; D is unresolved. This CDR3 region has 15 residues. The V end lost 5 bases, the J end lost 0 bases, and 12 bases lay between the germline ends. Germline V gene data show CDR1 as SGHVS and CDR2 as FNYEAQ. The CDR3 nucleotides are TGTGCCAGCAGCCCGGGTGCAGGAAGCACAGATACGCAGTATTTT. It translates to CASSPGAGSTDTQYF.

The gene calls are TRBV7-6 and TRBJ2-7; 7 bases are a match to TRBD2. CDR3 length: 16 amino acids. The germline CDR1 and CDR2 sequences are SGHVS and FNYEAQ. The ends lost 0 bases at V and 4 bases at J; junction bases unmatched: 9. This CDR3 is CASSLAAGARSYEQYF. The CDR3 region has the DNA TGTGCCAGCAGCTTAGCGGCGGGAGCACGAAGTTACGAGCAGTACTTC. The entire variable domain, with the rest obtained from reference TRBV7-6 and TRBJ2-7, is as follows: GAGVSQSPRYKVTKRGQDVALRCDPISGHVSLYWYRQALGQGPEFLTYFNYEAQQDKSGLPNDRFSAERPEGSISTLTIQRTEQRDSAMYRCASSLAAGARSYEQYFGPGTRLTVT.

This clone occurred once. This chain links TRBV2 with TRBJ1-1; TRBD1 matches 10 bases. With V trimmed by 4 bases and J by 5 bases, 1 base remained unmatched. This CDR3 region has 13 residues. The germline CDR1 and CDR2 sequences are SNHLY and FYNNEI. The CDR3 DNA reads TGTGCCAGCAGTGGACAGGGGGCAACTGAAGCTTTCTTT. Protein product: CASSGQGATEAFF.

The chain links TRBV19 to TRBJ2-7; tentatively, D is TRBD1 (5 bases). The ends were cut back, 0 bases at V and 6 bases at J, with 9 bases in the middle. The CDR3 loop spans 13 amino acids. From germline, CDR1 is LNHDA and CDR2 SQIVND (reference sequence). The CDR3 protein is CASSIEDSVEQYF. In DNA form, the CDR3 reads TGTGCCAGTAGTATAGAAGACAGCGTCGAGCAGTACTTC.